This is a list of T cell receptor beta chains from one sample in a study of PD-1 blockade in classical Hodgkin lymphoma. Here immunoSEQ multiplex PCR was the method, and the copy in TCRdb shows in-frame clones only, minus some. The sample yields 10,000 to 14,000 clones, roughly 79% seen once. This sample comprised peripheral blood mononuclear cells (PBMCs), obtained before the second cycle of nivolumab. These TCRs come from a human donor with classical Hodgkin lymphoma. Each CDR3 is given with its conserved first and last residue. D genes are given only for firm matches. Some rows have no size entry. The others give once, few or many, or a class for an expanded clone.

V gene	clone size	J gene	D gene	CDR3 DNA	CDR3 protein
TRBV29-1	few	TRBJ1-1	NA	TGCACTATCAAATTAGGCAGCACTGAAGCTTTCTTT	CTIKLGSTEAFF
TRBV7-8	few	TRBJ1-5	NA	TGTGCCAGCAGCTTCACCCGGACAAATCAGCCCCAGCATTTT	CASSFTRTNQPQHF
TRBV19	NA	TRBJ2-2	TRBD1	TGTGCCAGTAGTATAGCAACAGGGGGCACCGGGGAGCTGTTTTTT	CASSIATGGTGELFF
TRBV7-8	NA	TRBJ2-7	NA	TGTGCCAGCAGCGACGGGGGAAGCTACGAGCAGTACTTC	CASSDGGSYEQYF
TRBV5-1	NA	TRBJ2-3	NA	TGCGCCAGCAGCTTGGGAATTACGCAGTATTTT	CASSLGITQYF
TRBV25-1	NA	TRBJ1-2	NA	TGTGCCAGCAGTGAATCGAAACCCAATGGCTACACCTTC	CASSESKPNGYTF
TRBV9	once	TRBJ2-2	NA	TGTGCCAGCAGCGTAGTGGGGGGAGCCGGGGAGCTGTTTTTT	CASSVVGGAGELFF
TRBV10-2	few	TRBJ2-1	TRBD2	TGCGCCAGCAGTGAGACGGGACTAGCGGGAGTAAACCCCTACAATGAGCAGTTCTTC	CASSETGLAGVNPYNEQFF
TRBV14	NA	TRBJ2-7	TRBD1	TGTGCCAGCAGTGGCCCCGGGACAGGGTTGTACGAGCAGTACTTC	CASSGPGTGLYEQYF
TRBV7-3	few	TRBJ2-2	TRBD1	TGTGCCAGCAGCACCGCGACAGGGAGTGCGACCGGGGAGCTGTTTTTT	CASSTATGSATGELFF
TRBV6-4	NA	TRBJ2-6	NA	TGTGCCAGCAGTGACTCGGACGTCTCTGGGGCCAACGTCCTGACTTTC	CASSDSDVSGANVLTF
TRBV4-1	few	TRBJ2-7	NA	TGCGCCAGCAGCCAAGATCGGTCGCTCTACGAGCAGTACTTC	CASSQDRSLYEQYF
TRBV7-9	NA	TRBJ2-1	NA	TGTGCCAGCAGCCGTAGCTCTAGCAATGAGCAGTTCTTC	CASSRSSSNEQFF
TRBV6-1	NA	TRBJ2-1	NA	TGTGCCAGCCATGGCGGGGAACCCGCCGATGAGCAGTTCTTC	CASHGGEPADEQFF
TRBV7-3	few	TRBJ2-1	TRBD1	TGTGCCAGCAGCTCCATGGACAGGGGGCAAGGTGAGCAGTTCTTC	CASSSMDRGQGEQFF
TRBV7-3	NA	TRBJ2-2	NA	TGTGCCAGCAGCTTACCCCTCATAGGCACCGGGGAGCTGTTTTTT	CASSLPLIGTGELFF
TRBV5-1	NA	TRBJ2-2	TRBD2	TGCGCCAGCAGCAGCGGACTAGCGGGAGTGCTCGGGGAGCTGTTTTTT	CASSSGLAGVLGELFF
TRBV7-2	NA	TRBJ2-5	TRBD1	TGTGCCAGCAGCTTAGACAGGGGGCGCCAAGAGACCCAGTACTTC	CASSLDRGRQETQYF
TRBV7-8	NA	TRBJ2-4	NA	TGTGCCAGCAGCTTATTATCAGGGGCGAGGATTCAGTACTTC	CASSLLSGARIQYF
TRBV25-1	NA	TRBJ2-5	NA	TGTGCCAGCAGTGAATGGGGATTCGAGACCCAGTACTTC	CASSEWGFETQYF